The 23 T cell receptor beta chains given below trace back to one sample, sequenced in a study of CXCR3-negative and CXCR3-positive naive CD8 T cells. These receptors are not linked to any known antigen. Study observations and caveats: CXCR3-positive naive cells carried more hydrophobic TRB CDR3s than CXCR3-negative naive cells did.

UMI-tagged TRB cDNA libraries were built via 5' RACE. TCRdb re-called the 5' RACE reads; one entry per CDR3 protein, DNA not given. Here the sample table reports tens of thousands of distinct CDR3 sequences. What was sequenced was naive CXCR3+ CD8+ T cells from blood. Subset meaning: CD45RO-CCR7+CD27+CD95- naive CD8+ T cells expressing CXCR3 (TNR3+). Source of these receptors: a human donor in good health. Some clones in this sample may be carry-over from other donors' samples.

This chain joins TRBV14 and TRBJ2-3; TCRdb returns TRBD2, unconfirmable since there is no DNA. The CDR3 has 17 residues. CDR1 SGHDN and CDR2 FVKESK come from the germline V gene. This CDR3 is CASSLGVAAGFLDTQYF.

The V call is TRBV6-6, the J call TRBJ1-5; as DNA is missing, the TRBD1 call by TCRdb cannot be tested. This CDR3 is built from 11 residues. Germline V gives CDR1 MNHNY, CDR2 SVGAGI (reference sequence). CDR3 sequence reads: CASSEGGPQHF.

J is TRBJ2-2 and V is TRBV4-3; TCRdb reports TRBD1, a call that lacks DNA to check it against. This CDR3 is built from 14 residues. Germline V lookup: CDR1 LGHNA, CDR2 YSLEER. CDR3: CASSHSTGAGELFF.

The rearrangement uses TRBV11-1 and TRBJ2-7; absent DNA, TCRdb's TRBD1 call cannot be checked. The CDR3 is 17 amino acids. The germline V gene has CDR1 SGHAT and CDR2 FQDESV (reference sequence). This CDR3 is CASSLALVGQVPYEQYF.

This chain links TRBV29-1 with TRBJ2-7; the TCRdb call, TRBD1, lacks DNA for checking. The length of the CDR3 is 16 residues. Germline V gene lookup returns CDR1 SQVTM and CDR2 ANQGSEA. The CDR3 reads CSAEDRDRGNSYEQYF.

V and J are TRBV15 and TRBJ2-3; the D call of TRBD2 rests on TCRdb alone, since no DNA is present to check it. Germline V gives CDR1 LNHNV, CDR2 YYDKDF (reference sequence). The CDR3 is 20 amino acids. CDR3 region: CATSTTLWGGEIKGTDTQYF.

This chain links TRBV28 with TRBJ2-3; the TCRdb call, TRBD2, lacks DNA for checking. The CDR3 length is 16 residues. Germline V gene sequence: CDR1 MDHEN, CDR2 SYDVKM. Here the CDR3 reads CASSVPGLAGADTQYF.

The rearrangement uses TRBV3-1 and TRBJ2-1. CDR1 is LGHDT and CDR2 is YNNKEL in the germline V gene (reference sequence). The CDR3 extends over 16 amino acids. CDR3 residues: CASSLGRTVGRNEQFF.

The J gene is TRBJ1-1, the V gene TRBV20-1. Germline V gene data show CDR1 as DFQATT and CDR2 as SNEGSKA (reference sequence). The CDR3 loop spans 11 amino acids. The CDR3 loop reads CSASLNTEAFF.

The CDR3 sequence: CASSETPNQPQHF. The chain uses TRBV4-1 and TRBJ1-5. This CDR3 region has 13 residues. Germline V gene sequence: CDR1 MGHRA, CDR2 YSYEKL.

The chain uses TRBV12-3 or TRBV12-4 and TRBJ2-7; with no DNA, the TCRdb D assignment of TRBD1 cannot be verified. The CDR3 extends over 14 amino acids. The chain's CDR3 is CASSFGEGFYEQYF.

This rearrangement joins TRBV6-6 to TRBJ2-2. Germline V gene sequence: CDR1 MNHNY, CDR2 SVGAGI (reference sequence). The CDR3 is 13 amino acids. The CDR3 loop reads CASFEKDTGELFF.

V gene TRBV24-1 combines with J gene TRBJ2-2. The length of the CDR3 is 11 residues. The germline gives CDR1 KGHDR, CDR2 SFDVKD. The CDR3 protein is CATSDTGELFF.

The chain has TRBV4-1 and TRBJ2-1. This CDR3 is 13 amino acids long. CDR1 and CDR2 (germline): MGHRA, YSYEKL. CDR3 sequence: CASSQIGVNEQFF.

The chain links TRBV20-1 to TRBJ1-1; TCRdb lists TRBD1, though no DNA is available to test this call. CDR1 is DFQATT and CDR2 is SNEGSKA in the germline V gene (reference sequence). There are 17 residues in the CDR3. The CDR3 spells CSARPILQQGKNTEAFF.

The genes are TRBV19 and TRBJ2-7; TCRdb indicates TRBD1, and absent DNA this call remains unverified. The CDR3 contains 14 residues. CDR1 is LNHDA, CDR2 SQIVND, per germline (reference sequence). The CDR3 sequence: CASSGSGSSYEQYF. Based on the CDR3 plus reference TRBV19 and TRBJ2-7, the full variable domain is DGGITQSPKYLFRKEGQNVTLSCEQNLNHDAMYWYRQDPGQGLRLIYYSQIVNDFQKGDIAEGYSVSREKKESFPLTVTSAQKNPTAFYLCASSGSGSSYEQYFGPGTRLTVT.

The CDR3 region is CASSPPGGPYEQYF. This chain links TRBV13 with TRBJ2-7; TCRdb's D gene call, TRBD1, goes unchecked for lack of DNA. This CDR3 is 14 amino acids long. Germline loops: CDR1 PRHDT, CDR2 FYEKMQ (reference sequence). The full variable domain, with the rest looked up from reference TRBV13 and TRBJ2-7, is AAGVIQSPRHLIKEKRETATLKCYPIPRHDTVYWYQQGPGQDPQFLISFYEKMQSDKGSIPDRFSAQQFSDYHSELNMSSLELGDSALYFCASSPPGGPYEQYFGPGTRLTVT.

This rearrangement joins TRBV15 to TRBJ2-7; TCRdb's assignment of TRBD1 cannot be checked, as there is no DNA. The CDR3 consists of 15 residues. Per the germline V gene, CDR1 is LNHNV and CDR2 is YYDKDF (reference sequence). The CDR3 region is CATSRDRGVVYEQYF.

This chain uses TRBV14 with TRBJ2-7. Germline-derived CDR1 and CDR2 are SGHDN and FVKESK. The CDR3 has 13 amino acids. CDR3 loop: CASSQTESYEQYF.

The rearrangement uses TRBV28 and TRBJ2-7; with no DNA, the TCRdb D assignment of TRBD1 cannot be verified. Germline V gene sequence: CDR1 MDHEN, CDR2 SYDVKM. The CDR3 loop spans 12 amino acids. The CDR3 here is CASSPLGYEQYF.

This chain joins TRBV19 and TRBJ2-1; the D call from TCRdb, TRBD1, cannot be confirmed without DNA. The CDR3 consists of 14 residues. Looked up from germline, CDR1 is LNHDA and CDR2 is SQIVND (reference sequence). CDR3 sequence reads: CASGTGYPYNEQFF.

The V gene is TRBV6-2 or TRBV6-3, the J gene TRBJ2-7; the D call of TRBD1 rests on TCRdb alone, since no DNA is present to check it. Germline V gene data show CDR1 as MNHEY and CDR2 as SVGEGT. The CDR3 totals 15 residues. The CDR3 sequence is CASSYPRGAGDEQYF.

The V gene is TRBV5-1, the J gene TRBJ2-7; TCRdb designates TRBD1, a call that cannot be tested without DNA. CDR3 length: 15 residues. The germline gives CDR1 SGHRS, CDR2 YFSETQ. CDR3: CANSLGGEYSYEQYF.